Reported below is one T cell receptor (beta chain). The specificity of this receptor is unknown. Base qualities are missing; no much larger clone stands one base away. TCRbeta CDR3 regions were amplified from genomic DNA using the immunoSEQ Assay, a bias-controlled multiplex PCR. Concerning the study's data processing: Nucleated cell counts per sample were estimated from amplification of reference gene primers within the assay. To quantify the absolute abundance of each unique TCRbeta CDR3 rearrangement, sequence reads were collapsed and filtered. For each sample, productive Simpson clonality was calculated by taking the square root of Simpson's diversity index across productive rearrangements. Drawn from immuneACCESS, this table holds only the in-frame rearrangements with V and J called that TCRdb kept. Clones are partly lost; checked studies trace under half to an unresolved V gene and leave the rest unexplained. The D gene and trimming were derived from the DNA, and the V and J assignments and clone size from that table. This sample holds roughly 39,000 clones; approximately 93% were observed only once. The top ten clones comprise 3.5% to 5% of the sample.

This entry comes from a study of blood T cell repertoires in COVID-19 (dated by TCRdb to the early 2020s). Some background on the complete study: The collaborator samples originated in the United States, Italy and Spain and spanned the acute and convalescent phases of COVID-19. The prospective study material was composed of cDNA or gDNA derived from T cells, B-cell-depleted T cells, or PBMCs. Subjects who had been exposed to COVID-19, were actively infected with it, or had recovered from it provided the deeply sampled blood TCRbeta repertoires that made up the dataset. The repertoires were released in a freely available public database intended as a resource for research on the immune response to SARS-CoV-2. Samples were obtained from the ongoing ImmuneRACE study (first 160 participants) and from 950 to 1,500 subjects provided by 6 global collaborators. Sample metadata almost always included a de-identified subject ID, COVID-19 status, age in years and sex. Where available, HLA class I and class II types were taken from metadata supplied by the sample provider and were not determined by assay-based typing. General findings and caveats noted by the study authors: How much clinical and demographic metadata was included differed by source and by participant, and the metadata was provided uncurated.

The collaborating institutions used their own protocols to collect whole blood in K2EDTA tubes. For TCRbeta analysis, collaborators shipped samples as frozen whole blood, isolated PBMCs, or DNA extracted from either of those sample types. The germline V gene yields LGHNT for CDR1 and FRNRAP for CDR2. The CDR3 starts with the cysteine, ends with the phenylalanine, and has 13 residues. Only CDR3 DNA is held: 39 bases, read in frame from base 1. V loses 7 bases of germline sequence and J loses 0 bases, and the interval between the two ends is 8 bases. This clonotype originated in a human donor with active COVID-19. The donor label of this sample is uncertain. The chain couples TRBV12-5 to TRBJ2-3; the best D guess is TRBD2, with 5 bases matching. Sequenced sample: peripheral blood. This receptor has the CDR3 CASDRGSTDTQYF. Read as DNA, the sequence is TGTGCTAGTGATCGAGGGAGCACAGATACGCAGTATTTT.